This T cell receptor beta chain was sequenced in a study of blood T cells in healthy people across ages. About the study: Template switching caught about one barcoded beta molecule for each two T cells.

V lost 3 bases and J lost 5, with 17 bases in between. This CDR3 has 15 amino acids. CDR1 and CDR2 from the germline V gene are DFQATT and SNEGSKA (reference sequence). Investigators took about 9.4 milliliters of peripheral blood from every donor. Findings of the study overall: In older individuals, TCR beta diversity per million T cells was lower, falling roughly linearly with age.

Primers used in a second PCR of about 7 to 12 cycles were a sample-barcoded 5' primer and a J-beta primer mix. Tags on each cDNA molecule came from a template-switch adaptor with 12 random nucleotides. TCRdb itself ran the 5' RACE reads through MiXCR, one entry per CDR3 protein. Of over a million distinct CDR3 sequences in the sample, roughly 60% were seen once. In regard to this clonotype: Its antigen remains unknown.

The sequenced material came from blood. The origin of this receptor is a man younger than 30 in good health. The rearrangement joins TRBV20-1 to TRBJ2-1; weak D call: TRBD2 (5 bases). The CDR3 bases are TGCAGTGCTAGTTCCGTGGCTAGCCCCCACAATGAGCAGTTCTTC. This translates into CSASSVASPHNEQFF.